This TCR beta chain derives from a study of blood T cell repertoires in COVID-19. Study information: Researchers got acute and convalescent COVID-19 samples from the United States, Italy and Spain. From T cells, B-cell-depleted T cells, or PBMCs came the material, which was cDNA or gDNA.

As processed by the authors: From reference gene primer amplification, estimates of nucleated cell counts were derived. TCRdb's table, derived via immunoSEQ multiplex PCR, lists solely in-frame clones and lacks some. V, J and clone size are those of that table, while D and trimming were read from the DNA. The data show approximately 60,000 clones, roughly 80% seen once. CDR1 SQVTM and CDR2 ANQGSEA come from the germline V gene. The CDR3 has 14 residues. The V end lost 5 bases, the J end lost 0 bases, and 11 bases lay between the germline ends. The sequencing sample was made of peripheral blood. The genes are TRBV29-1 and TRBJ1-3, with TRBD1 as a possible D gene (6 bases). This TCR was sampled from a man between 60 and 75 years old with acute or convalescent COVID-19. Here the CDR3 DNA reads TGCAGCGTTCGCCGGGACAACTCTGGAAACACCATATATTTT. Translated, it gives CSVRRDNSGNTIYF.